This T cell receptor beta chain was captured in a study of CD8+CD57+ T cells in acquired aplastic anemia. Study context: The DNA of sorted CD4+ and CD8+ cells averaged approximately 3.2 ug.

The CDR3 spans 14 residues. Germline V gives CDR1 SNHLY, CDR2 FYNNEI. The V end lost 2 bases, the J end lost 4 bases, and 10 bases lay between the germline ends. Flow cytometry had shown expanded CD8+CD57+ cells in the patients chosen for sequencing. Severe acquired aplastic anemia was present in every patient. Prior therapy had not been administered to any patient at the time of blood sampling. It was genomic DNA that served as the template for profiling TCR beta VDJ and CDR3. TCRdb reprocessed the reads with MiXCR, giving one entry per CDR3 protein. The sample consists of 150,000 to 180,000 distinct CDR3 sequences, about 48% of them appearing once.

Sequenced sample: sorted CD4+, CD8+, or CD8+CD57+ T cells (not recorded which) from PBMCs. V usage is TRBV2 and J usage is TRBJ2-3; the D is unclear. This TCR was sampled from a human donor with aplastic anemia. The CDR3 sequence: CASSENGRSDTQYF. As DNA, the CDR3 is TGTGCCAGCAGTGAAAACGGCAGGTCAGATACGCAGTATTTT.